The 10 T cell receptor beta chains presented below share a single source sample, sequenced in a study of Ad26.COV2.S vaccination and SARS-CoV-2 variants. Treatment defined: some 20 received Ad26.COV2.S at low or high dose, single or two shots; 5 received placebo; per-sample allocation not given. The samples date from day 63 after the first vaccine or placebo injection. TCRdb's table, derived via immunoSEQ multiplex PCR, lists solely in-frame clones and lacks some. The sample shows some 370,000 clones, around four fifths of them seen only once. The specimen comprised peripheral blood, sampled in a trial of Ad26.COV2.S vaccine versus placebo. The receptors originated from a person between 18 and 65 years old who received the Ad26.COV2.S COVID-19 vaccine or a placebo.

V usage is TRBV7-9 and J usage is TRBJ2-3, with 9 bases that match TRBD1. V lost 7 bases, J lost 5 bases, and 7 bases stayed unmatched. There are 14 residues in the CDR3. Per the germline V gene, CDR1 is SEHNR and CDR2 is FQNEAQ (reference sequence). The CDR3 sequence is CASNPGQGKDTQYF. The CDR3 bases are TGTGCCAGCAACCCCGGACAGGGGAAAGATACGCAGTATTTT.

This chain links TRBV3-1 (or the pseudogene TRBV3-2) with TRBJ2-1; TRBD2 matches 13 bases. The V segment lost 4 bases and the J segment 7 bases; nucleotides outside the gene matches: 4. CDR1 is LGHDT, CDR2 YNNKEL, per germline (reference sequence). The CDR3 loop spans 15 amino acids. CDR3 region: CASSRRLAGGNEQFF. In DNA, the CDR3 is TGTGCCAGCAGCCGGAGACTAGCGGGGGGTAATGAGCAGTTCTTC.

The V call is TRBV18, the J call TRBJ1-2; TRBD1 agrees at 8 bases. Trimming at V came to 3 bases and at J to 7 bases, leaving 4 bases not matched to a gene. The germline CDR1 and CDR2 sequences are KGHSH and LQKENI. CDR3 length: 13 residues. The CDR3 reads CASSPQGAGGYTF. DNA of the CDR3: TGTGCCAGCTCACCTCAGGGGGCAGGTGGCTACACCTTC.

Only a few counts were recorded for this clone. The chain is built from TRBV7-9 and TRBJ2-7; D perhaps matches TRBD1 (5 bases). The CDR3 runs to 11 residues. Per the germline V gene, CDR1 is SEHNR and CDR2 is FQNEAQ (reference sequence). V gave up 10 bases and J gave up 6 bases, with 13 bases separating them. CDR3 amino acids: CATSRVGEQYF. CDR3 nucleotides: TGTGCCACCTCCAGGGTGGGCGAGCAGTACTTC.

This sequence joins TRBV3-1 (or the pseudogene TRBV3-2) and TRBJ2-1; 8 positions agree with TRBD2. This CDR3 is built from 16 residues. Germline-derived CDR1 and CDR2 are LGHDT and YNNKEL (reference sequence). Losses at the gene ends were 0 bases for V and 4 bases for J; bases not matched to a gene: 5. The DNA for the CDR3 is TGTGCCAGCAGCCAAGATATCGGGGGGGCTTACAATGAGCAGTTCTTC. It codes for CASSQDIGGAYNEQFF.

V usage is TRBV5-5 and J usage is TRBJ2-7, with TRBD1 matching over 10 bases. CDR3 size: 15 residues. With 1 base clipped from V and 2 bases from J, the junction kept 3 bases outside the gene matches. Germline lookup yields CDR1 SGHKS and CDR2 YYEKEE (reference sequence). The CDR3 here is CASSLTGTGAYEQYF. The CDR3 DNA reads as TGTGCCAGCAGCTTGACCGGGACAGGGGCCTACGAGCAGTACTTC.

J is TRBJ1-3 and V is TRBV24-1; D is undetermined. The CDR3 spans 13 residues. V lost 6 bases to trimming and J lost 4 bases, with 9 bases between them. Germline V gene data show CDR1 as KGHDR and CDR2 as SFDVKD. The CDR3 nucleotides are TGTGCCACCAGTAGCAGAGCCGGAAACACCATATATTTT. It encodes CATSSRAGNTIYF.

This clone was seen only once. V is TRBV6-5 and J is TRBJ1-4; weak D call: TRBD1 (6 bases). V gave up 2 bases and J gave up 8 bases, with 12 bases separating them. The CDR3 is 14 amino acids. Germline loops: CDR1 MNHEY, CDR2 SVGAGI. The CDR3 nucleotides are TGTGCCAGCAGTTACGGGGGCGCCGAGGAAAAACTGTTTTTT. Residues: CASSYGGAEEKLFF.

This clone showed up just once. The J gene is TRBJ2-1, the V gene TRBV14, with TRBD2 identical over 12 bases. From germline, CDR1 is SGHDN and CDR2 FVKESK. The CDR3 is 16 residues long. Germline trimming cut 3 bases from V and 8 bases from J; bases unmatched to any gene: 8. In nucleotides, the CDR3 is TGTGCCAGCAGCCAGAGTTTGAGACTAGCGGGAGATGAGCAGTTCTTC. Translated: CASSQSLRLAGDEQFF. Variable domain in full (rest from reference TRBV14 and TRBJ2-1): EAGVTQFPSHSVIEKGQTVTLRCDPISGHDNLYWYRRVMGKEIKFLLHFVKESKQDESGMPNNRFLAERTGGTYSTLKVQPAELEDSGVYFCASSQSLRLAGDEQFFGPGTRLTVL.

The chain recombines TRBV6-2 or TRBV6-3 with TRBJ2-3; unclear D gene. The length of the CDR3 is 16 residues. V gave up 6 bases and J gave up 3 bases, with 19 bases separating them. Germline values: CDR1 MNHEY, CDR2 SVGEGT. CDR3 loop: CASSQHGSGDTDTQYF. CDR3 nucleotide sequence: TGTGCCAGCAGCCAACACGGCTCCGGCGATACAGATACGCAGTATTTT.